The next 5 T cell receptor beta chains were all read from a single sample in a study of blood T cell repertoires in COVID-19 (dated by TCRdb to 2020 to 2021). Libraries were made using the immunoSEQ multiplex PCR assay. TCRdb obtained this table from immuneACCESS and retained in-frame rearrangements with V and J assigned. These tables miss some clones; where compared with another copy, unresolved V genes account for less than half of the shortfall, and the remainder is unexplained. This sample comprises 170,000 or so clones, more than 85% of them detected only once. Of the sample, less than 0.7% is held by the ten largest clones. Sequencing was done on a sample of peripheral blood. The origin of the receptors is a man aged 60 to 69 with COVID-19, enrolled during active disease.

The chain recombines TRBV30 with TRBJ1-2, with D perhaps matching TRBD1 (5 bases). Germline-derived CDR1 and CDR2 are GTSNPN and SVGIG (reference sequence). The CDR3 is made up of 12 amino acids. Trimming took 2 bases from V and 7 from J, leaving 11 bases between them. Written as DNA, the CDR3 is TGTGCCTGGAGTTCGACAGTATCTGGCTACACCTTC. Translation gives CAWSSTVSGYTF.

The chain recombines TRBV4-3 with TRBJ2-2, with D perhaps matching TRBD2 (6 bases). Germline lookup yields CDR1 LGHNA and CDR2 YSLEER. The V end lost 2 bases, the J end lost 0 bases, and 13 bases lay between the germline ends. The CDR3 length is 17 residues. CDR3 in DNA: TGCGCCAGCAGCCAACGCCCTACGGGAGCGAACACCGGGGAGCTGTTTTTT. Amino acids: CASSQRPTGANTGELFF.

The chain joins TRBV11-2 to TRBJ1-4; D remains ambiguous. The CDR3 consists of 17 residues. V lost 1 base to trimming and J lost 4 bases, with 16 bases between them. CDR1 is SGHAT and CDR2 is FQNNGV in the germline V gene. The CDR3 region has the DNA TGTGCCAGCAGCTTAGGAGCGGGCCCCGAGGTTAATGAAAAACTGTTTTTT. Translation gives CASSLGAGPEVNEKLFF. Combining the CDR3 with reference TRBV11-2 and TRBJ1-4 gives the whole variable domain EAGVAQSPRYKIIEKRQSVAFWCNPISGHATLYWYQQILGQGPKLLIQFQNNGVVDDSQLPKDRFSAERLKGVDSTLKIQPAKLEDSAVYLCASSLGAGPEVNEKLFFGSGTQLSVL.

This rearrangement joins TRBV6-2 or TRBV6-3 to TRBJ2-1, with D unclear. V dropped 0 bases and J dropped 7 bases, with 7 bases sitting between them. CDR1 is MNHEY, CDR2 SVGEGT, per germline. CDR3 length: 13 amino acids. The CDR3 region is CASSYSLRNEQFF. Written as DNA, the CDR3 is TGTGCCAGCAGTTACTCGCTACGGAATGAGCAGTTCTTC.

The chain recombines TRBV5-1 with TRBJ2-7, with TRBD2 identical over 12 bases. The CDR3 consists of 16 residues. Germline CDR1 is SGHRS and CDR2 is YFSETQ. With 0 bases clipped from V and 3 bases from J, the junction kept 4 bases outside the gene matches. CDR3: CASSLGLAGALYEQYF. The CDR3 DNA reads as TGCGCCAGCAGCTTGGGACTAGCGGGAGCACTCTACGAGCAGTACTTC.